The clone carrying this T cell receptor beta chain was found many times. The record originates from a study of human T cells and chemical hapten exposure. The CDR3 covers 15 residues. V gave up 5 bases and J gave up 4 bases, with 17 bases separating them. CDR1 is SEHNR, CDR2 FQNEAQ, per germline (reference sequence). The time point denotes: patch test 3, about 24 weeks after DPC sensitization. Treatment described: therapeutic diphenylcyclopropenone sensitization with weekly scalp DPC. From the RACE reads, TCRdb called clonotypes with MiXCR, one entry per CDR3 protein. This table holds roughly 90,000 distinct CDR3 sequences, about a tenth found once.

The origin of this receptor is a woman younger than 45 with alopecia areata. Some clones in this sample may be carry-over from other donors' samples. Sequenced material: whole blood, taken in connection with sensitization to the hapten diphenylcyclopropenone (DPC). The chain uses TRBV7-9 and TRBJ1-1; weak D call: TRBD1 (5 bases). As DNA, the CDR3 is TGTGCCAGCAGCCCCTGGACAAACGGTCGCACTGAAGCTTTCTTT. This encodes CASSPWTNGRTEAFF.